This T cell receptor (beta chain) was documented in a study of identical twins. In this sample, this clonotype turned up a few times. Antigen unknown. Unmatched junction bases numbered 8, after V lost 3 bases and J lost 2 bases. This CDR3 is 16 amino acids long. Germline CDR1 is WSHSY and CDR2 is SAAADI. Each CDR3 protein gets one entry after TCRdb re-called the 5' RACE reads with MiXCR. This table holds 1.5 million to 2 million distinct CDR3 sequences, around a third found once. Broader study findings: Out-of-frame TCR alpha sharing observed in monozygotic twins exceeded model estimates. The authors drew conclusions from cross-sectional statistical analysis rather than following the same donors. There is a chance that invariant MAIT and iNKT cells partially muddied zero-insertion analyses.

The sequence derives from a newborn girl in good health. The sequenced sample consisted of cord blood. The chain is built from TRBV10-2 and TRBJ2-3, with TRBD2 identical over 7 bases. The CDR3 DNA sequence: TGCGCCAGCAGTGAATTTGCTAGCGGAATCACAGATACGCAGTATTTT. Translating gives CASSEFASGITDTQYF.